The next 13 T cell receptor beta chains were all read from a single sample in a study of T cell responses to AZD1222 COVID-19 vaccine (dated by TCRdb to about 2021). Receptors were amplified or captured by the immunoSEQ multiplex PCR assay. This is the immuneACCESS table as TCRdb keeps it, with only in-frame sequences that have V and J called. A part of the clones is gone; compared with another copy, unresolved V genes explain less than half, and the rest is unexplained. Present in this sample are approximately 150,000 clones, approximately 92% of which were seen just once. The ten largest make up around 2.6% of the sample. The time point tag for this specimen amounts to: baseline before first vaccination. The sequencing here drew on peripheral blood, taken on day 0 of AZD1222 vaccination. These receptors all stem from an adult in good health.

The chain recombines TRBV6-1 with TRBJ1-1; D may be TRBD1 (5 bases). The germline V and J ends were trimmed by 3 bases and 0 bases, with 20 bases remaining between them. Per germline, CDR1 MNHNS and CDR2 SASEGT. The CDR3 runs 18 residues. The CDR3 DNA reads TGTGCCAGCAGTGATTTACGAGACAGTGGTAAACTGAACACTGAAGCTTTCTTT. It yields the protein CASSDLRDSGKLNTEAFF.

This chain connects TRBV11-2 to TRBJ2-1; TRBD2 matches at 14 bases. Germline V lookup: CDR1 SGHAT, CDR2 FQNNGV. This CDR3 is built from 18 residues. V shed 5 bases and J 0 bases; nucleotides not matched to a gene: 6. CDR3 region: CASSLGTSGGSSYNEQFF. CDR3 in DNA: TGTGCCAGCAGCCTAGGGACTAGCGGGGGAAGCTCCTACAATGAGCAGTTCTTC. Drawing the rest from reference TRBV11-2 and TRBJ2-1, the complete variable domain is EAGVAQSPRYKIIEKRQSVAFWCNPISGHATLYWYQQILGQGPKLLIQFQNNGVVDDSQLPKDRFSAERLKGVDSTLKIQPAKLEDSAVYLCASSLGTSGGSSYNEQFFGPGTRLTVL.

The genes are TRBV24-1 and TRBJ2-4, with D uncertain. Germline V gene data show CDR1 as KGHDR and CDR2 as SFDVKD. There are 15 residues in the CDR3. Deletions cut 12 bases from V and 0 bases from J, with 17 bases between. CDR3 nucleotides: TGTGCCCCGCCAAAGGCAAAACTAGCCAAAAACATTCAGTACTTC. Its translation: CAPPKAKLAKNIQYF.

The chain joins TRBV2 to TRBJ2-2, with TRBD2 matching 16 bases. This CDR3 has 16 residues. CDR1 is SNHLY, CDR2 FYNNEI, per germline. V dropped 7 bases and J dropped 7; count of bases not matched to a gene: 6. CDR3 region: CASTGTSGRVGGELFF. In DNA, the CDR3 is TGTGCCAGCACCGGGACTAGCGGGAGGGTAGGCGGGGAGCTGTTTTTT.

The chain joins TRBV5-1 to TRBJ2-7; 12 positions match TRBD1. Looked up from germline, CDR1 is SGHRS and CDR2 is YFSETQ. The V and J ends lost 4 bases and 0 bases, in that order; junction bases with no gene match: 11. The CDR3 totals 18 residues. CDR3 bases: TGCGCCAGCAGCACGGGACAGGGGGCGAATCCCCTCTCCTACGAGCAGTACTTC. Amino acid sequence: CASSTGQGANPLSYEQYF.

V is TRBV5-4 and J is TRBJ1-4, with D possibly TRBD1 on 5 matching bases. V was trimmed by 5 bases and J by 0 bases, leaving 11 bases between them. Germline CDR1 is SGHNT and CDR2 is YYREEE (reference sequence). The CDR3 totals 15 residues. The CDR3 DNA sequence: TGTGCCAGCAGTTGGGACCGTTCAACTAATGAAAAACTGTTTTTT. Translating it yields CASSWDRSTNEKLFF. Combining the CDR3 with reference TRBV5-4 and TRBJ1-4 gives the whole variable domain ETGVTQSPTHLIKTRGQQVTLRCSSQSGHNTVSWYQQALGQGPQFIFQYYREEENGRGNFPPRFSGLQFPNYSSELNVNALELDDSALYLCASSWDRSTNEKLFFGSGTQLSVL.

The chain carries TRBV21-1 and TRBJ2-3; the D call of TRBD1 is as the table states it, not checked on the DNA. TRBV21-1 is an annotated pseudogene. The CDR3 totals 14 residues. CDR3: CASGLDRDADTQYF. In nucleotides, the CDR3 is TGTGCCAGCGGACTGGACAGGGACGCAGATACGCAGTATTTT.

The chain employs TRBV12-5 and TRBJ1-2, with D perhaps TRBD1 (6 bases). CDR3 length: 16 residues. Trimming left V 0 bases short and J 4 bases short, with 15 bases between. From germline, CDR1 is LGHNT and CDR2 FRNRAP. The CDR3 region has the DNA TGTGCTAGTGGTTTGGTACGCGGCGGACAGTCCTATGGCTACACCTTC. This translates into CASGLVRGGQSYGYTF.

The chain links TRBV19 to TRBJ1-5, with TRBD1 identical over 7 bases. V trimming: 3 bases; J trimming: 4 bases; junction bases outside the gene matches: 6. The CDR3 has 15 amino acids. In germline, CDR1 is LNHDA, CDR2 SQIVND (reference sequence). The chain's CDR3 is CASSIWTGLNQPQHF. DNA of the CDR3: TGTGCCAGTAGTATCTGGACAGGCTTAAATCAGCCCCAGCATTTT. Filled out from reference TRBV19 and TRBJ1-5, the complete variable domain reads DGGITQSPKYLFRKEGQNVTLSCEQNLNHDAMYWYRQDPGQGLRLIYYSQIVNDFQKGDIAEGYSVSREKKESFPLTVTSAQKNPTAFYLCASSIWTGLNQPQHFGDGTRLSIL.

This clone has just one count. This chain uses TRBV2 with TRBJ2-5; D is unresolved. The germline CDR1 and CDR2 sequences are SNHLY and FYNNEI. The CDR3 consists of 12 residues. CDR3 residues: CSSGPHQETQYF. CDR3 coding DNA: TGTAGCTCCGGACCCCACCAAGAGACCCAGTACTTC.

The chain recombines TRBV24-1 with TRBJ1-1, with D unclear. CDR3 size: 13 residues. The germline gives CDR1 KGHDR, CDR2 SFDVKD. V lost 6 bases to trimming and J lost 0 bases, with 7 bases between them. CDR3 sequence: CATSFGMNTEAFF. CDR3 nucleotides: TGTGCCACCAGTTTTGGGATGAACACTGAAGCTTTCTTT.

Only one count was recorded for this clone. The chain uses TRBV7-8 and TRBJ1-3; 7 bases fit TRBD1. The germline V gene has CDR1 SGHVS and CDR2 FQNEAQ. This CDR3 contains 15 residues. The J segment lost 1 base and the V segment lost 4 bases, leaving 4 bases of the junction unmatched. The CDR3 DNA is TGTGCCAGCAGCTCAGCAGGGGGATCTGGAAACACCATATATTTT. Residues: CASSSAGGSGNTIYF.

The rearrangement joins TRBV5-8 to TRBJ2-1; 8 nucleotides match TRBD2. V lost 2 bases and J lost 2; bases outside the gene matches: 6. Germline-derived CDR1 and CDR2 are SGHTS and YDEGEE. The CDR3 runs 16 residues. The CDR3 is CASSFTGTRAYNEQFF. In nucleotides, the CDR3 is TGTGCCAGCAGCTTTACCGGGACTAGAGCCTACAATGAGCAGTTCTTC.